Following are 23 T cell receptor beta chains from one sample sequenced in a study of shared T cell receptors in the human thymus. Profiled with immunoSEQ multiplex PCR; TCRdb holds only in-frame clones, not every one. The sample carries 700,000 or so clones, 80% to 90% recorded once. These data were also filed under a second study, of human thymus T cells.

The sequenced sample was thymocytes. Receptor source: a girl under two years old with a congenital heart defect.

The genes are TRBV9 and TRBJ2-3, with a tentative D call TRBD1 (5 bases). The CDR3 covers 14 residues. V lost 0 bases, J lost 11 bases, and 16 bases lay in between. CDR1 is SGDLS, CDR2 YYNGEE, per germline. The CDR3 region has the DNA TGTGCCAGCAGCGTAGGGGGTAGGGGAACAGAGCAGTATTTT. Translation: CASSVGGRGTEQYF.

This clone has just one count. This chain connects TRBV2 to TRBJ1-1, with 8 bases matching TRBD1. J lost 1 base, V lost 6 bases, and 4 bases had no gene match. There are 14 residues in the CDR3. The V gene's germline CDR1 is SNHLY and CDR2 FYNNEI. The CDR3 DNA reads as TGTGCCAGCAGAGGACAGGGTGGGAACACTGAAGCTTTCTTT. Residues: CASRGQGGNTEAFF.

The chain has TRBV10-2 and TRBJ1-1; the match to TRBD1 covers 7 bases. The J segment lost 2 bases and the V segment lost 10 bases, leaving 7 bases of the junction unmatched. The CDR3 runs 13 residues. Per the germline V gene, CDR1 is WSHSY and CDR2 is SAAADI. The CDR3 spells CATSQGYNTEAFF. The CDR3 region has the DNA TGCGCCACGTCACAGGGGTATAACACTGAAGCTTTCTTT.

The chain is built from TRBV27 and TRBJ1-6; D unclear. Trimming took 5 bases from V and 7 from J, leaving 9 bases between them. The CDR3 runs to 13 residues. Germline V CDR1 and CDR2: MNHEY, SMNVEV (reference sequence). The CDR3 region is CASSPRMNSPLHF. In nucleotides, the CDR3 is TGTGCCAGCAGTCCCAGAATGAATTCACCCCTCCACTTT.

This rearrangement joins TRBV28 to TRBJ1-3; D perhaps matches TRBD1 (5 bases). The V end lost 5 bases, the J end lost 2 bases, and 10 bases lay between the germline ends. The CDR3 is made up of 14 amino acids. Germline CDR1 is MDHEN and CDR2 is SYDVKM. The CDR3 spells CASSPRAPGNTIYF. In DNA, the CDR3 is TGTGCCAGCAGTCCCAGGGCCCCTGGAAACACCATATATTTT.

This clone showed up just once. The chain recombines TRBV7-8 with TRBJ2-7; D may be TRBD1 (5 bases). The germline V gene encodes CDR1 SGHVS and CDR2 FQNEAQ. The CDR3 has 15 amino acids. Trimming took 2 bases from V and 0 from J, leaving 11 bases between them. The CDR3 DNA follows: TGTGCCAGCAGCTTACTCTCACAGGTCTCCTACGAGCAGTACTTC. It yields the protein CASSLLSQVSYEQYF.

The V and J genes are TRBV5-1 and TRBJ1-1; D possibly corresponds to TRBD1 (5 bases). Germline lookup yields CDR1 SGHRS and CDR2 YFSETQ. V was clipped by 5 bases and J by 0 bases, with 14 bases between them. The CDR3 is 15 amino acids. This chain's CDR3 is CASSCQGDMNTEAFF. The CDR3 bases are TGCGCCAGCAGTTGTCAGGGCGACATGAACACTGAAGCTTTCTTT.

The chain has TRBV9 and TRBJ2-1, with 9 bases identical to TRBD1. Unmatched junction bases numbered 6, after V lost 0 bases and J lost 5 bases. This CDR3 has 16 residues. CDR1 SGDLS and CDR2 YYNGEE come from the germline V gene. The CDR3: CASSVEGTGRDNEQFF. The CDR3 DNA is TGTGCCAGCAGCGTAGAAGGGACAGGGAGGGACAATGAGCAGTTCTTC.

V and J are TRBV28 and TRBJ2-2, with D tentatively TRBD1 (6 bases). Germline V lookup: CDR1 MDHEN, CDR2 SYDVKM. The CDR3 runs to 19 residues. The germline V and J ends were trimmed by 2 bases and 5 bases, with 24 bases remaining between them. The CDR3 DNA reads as TGTGCCAGCAGTTTAATGGACAGTACCTCTTCGGAGGTTACCGGGGAGCTGTTTTTT. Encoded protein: CASSLMDSTSSEVTGELFF.

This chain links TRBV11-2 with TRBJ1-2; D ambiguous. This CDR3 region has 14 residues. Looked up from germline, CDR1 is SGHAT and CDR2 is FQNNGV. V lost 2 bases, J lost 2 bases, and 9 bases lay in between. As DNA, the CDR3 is TGTGCCAGCAGCTTATCAACTGAGAACTATGGCTACACCTTC. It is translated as CASSLSTENYGYTF.

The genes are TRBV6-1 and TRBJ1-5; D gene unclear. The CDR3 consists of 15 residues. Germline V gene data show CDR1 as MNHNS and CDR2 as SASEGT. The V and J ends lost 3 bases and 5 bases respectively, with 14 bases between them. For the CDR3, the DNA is TGTGCCAGCAGTGAGGTCCTAAGCACGGATCAGCCCCAGCATTTT. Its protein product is CASSEVLSTDQPQHF.

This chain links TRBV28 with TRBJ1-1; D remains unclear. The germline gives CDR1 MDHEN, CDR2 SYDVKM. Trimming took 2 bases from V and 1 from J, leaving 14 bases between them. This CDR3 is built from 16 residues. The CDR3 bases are TGTGCCAGCAGTTTAGGCGGTCCTCCCCGGAACACTGAAGCTTTCTTT. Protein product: CASSLGGPPRNTEAFF.

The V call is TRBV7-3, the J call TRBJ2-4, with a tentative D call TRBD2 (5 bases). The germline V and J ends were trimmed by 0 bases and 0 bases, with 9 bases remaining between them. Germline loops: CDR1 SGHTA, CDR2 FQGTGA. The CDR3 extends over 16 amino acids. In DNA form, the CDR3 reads TGTGCCAGCAGCTTAACTGGGAGATTAGCCAAAAACATTCAGTACTTC. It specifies CASSLTGRLAKNIQYF.

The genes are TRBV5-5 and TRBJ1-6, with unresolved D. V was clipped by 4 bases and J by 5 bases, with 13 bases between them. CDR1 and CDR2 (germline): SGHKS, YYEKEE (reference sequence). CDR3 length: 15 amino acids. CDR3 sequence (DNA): TGTGCCAGCAGCCCCACGACTGATAATAATTCACCCCTCCACTTT. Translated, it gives CASSPTTDNNSPLHF.

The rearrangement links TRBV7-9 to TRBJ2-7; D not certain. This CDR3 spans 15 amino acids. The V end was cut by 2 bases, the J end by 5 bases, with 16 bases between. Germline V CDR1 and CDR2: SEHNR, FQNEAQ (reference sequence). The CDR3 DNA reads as TGTGCCAGCAGCTTAAACTCCGCCCAGGCTGACGAGCAGTACTTC. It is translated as CASSLNSAQADEQYF. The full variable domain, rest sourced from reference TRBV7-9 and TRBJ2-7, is DTGVSQNPRHKITKRGQNVTFRCDPISEHNRLYWYRQTLGQGPEFLTYFQNEAQLEKSRLLSDRFSAERPKGSFSTLEIQRTEQGDSAMYLCASSLNSAQADEQYFGPGTRLTVT.

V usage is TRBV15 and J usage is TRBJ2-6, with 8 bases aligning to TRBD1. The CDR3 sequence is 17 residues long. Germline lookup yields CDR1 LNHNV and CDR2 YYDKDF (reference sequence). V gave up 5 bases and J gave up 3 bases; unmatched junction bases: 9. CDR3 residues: CATSWSGGYFGANVLTF. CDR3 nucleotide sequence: TGTGCCACCAGCTGGTCAGGGGGCTATTTTGGGGCCAACGTCCTGACTTTC.

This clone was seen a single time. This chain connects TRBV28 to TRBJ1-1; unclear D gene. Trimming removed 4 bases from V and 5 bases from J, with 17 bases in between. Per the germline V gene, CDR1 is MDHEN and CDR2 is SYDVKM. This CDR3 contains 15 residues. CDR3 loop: CASSCRGQVGTEAFF. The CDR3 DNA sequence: TGTGCCAGCAGTTGCCGCGGGCAAGTGGGGACTGAAGCTTTCTTT.

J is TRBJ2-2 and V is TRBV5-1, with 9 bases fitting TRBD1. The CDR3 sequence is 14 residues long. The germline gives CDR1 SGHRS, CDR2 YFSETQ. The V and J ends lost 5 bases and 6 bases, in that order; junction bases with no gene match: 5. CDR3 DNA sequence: TGCGCCAGCAGTCTGAGACAGGGGGCCGGGGAGCTGTTTTTT. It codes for CASSLRQGAGELFF.

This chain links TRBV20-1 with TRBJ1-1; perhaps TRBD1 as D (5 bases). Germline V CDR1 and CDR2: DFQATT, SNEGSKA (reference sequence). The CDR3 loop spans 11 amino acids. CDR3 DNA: TGCAGGCGGGGCAGGAACACTGAAGCTTTCTTT. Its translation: CRRGRNTEAFF.

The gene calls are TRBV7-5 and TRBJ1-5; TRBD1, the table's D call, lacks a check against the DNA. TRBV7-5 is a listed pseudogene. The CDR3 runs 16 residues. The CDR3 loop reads CARSLGVGHDNQPQHF. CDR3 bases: TGTGCCAGAAGCTTAGGGGTGGGACATGACAATCAGCCCCAGCATTTT.

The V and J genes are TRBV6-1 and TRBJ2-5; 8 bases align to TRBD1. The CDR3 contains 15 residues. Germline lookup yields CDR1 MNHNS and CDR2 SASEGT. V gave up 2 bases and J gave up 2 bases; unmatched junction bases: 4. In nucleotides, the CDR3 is TGTGCCAGCAGTGAACCGGGACAGGCGCAAGAGACCCAGTACTTC. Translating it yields CASSEPGQAQETQYF.

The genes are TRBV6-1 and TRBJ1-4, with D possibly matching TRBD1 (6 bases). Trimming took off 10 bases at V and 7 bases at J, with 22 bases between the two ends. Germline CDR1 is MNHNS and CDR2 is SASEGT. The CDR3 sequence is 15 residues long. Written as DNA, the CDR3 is TGTGCCACCATGCCCGGGACACCACCCATTGAAAAACTGTTTTTT. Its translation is CATMPGTPPIEKLFF.

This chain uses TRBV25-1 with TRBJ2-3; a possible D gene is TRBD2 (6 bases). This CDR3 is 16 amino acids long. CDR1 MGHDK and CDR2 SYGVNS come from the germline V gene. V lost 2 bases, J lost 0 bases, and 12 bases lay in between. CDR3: CASSEPIRGSTDTQYF. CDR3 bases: TGTGCCAGCAGTGAACCCATCCGGGGGAGCACAGATACGCAGTATTTT.